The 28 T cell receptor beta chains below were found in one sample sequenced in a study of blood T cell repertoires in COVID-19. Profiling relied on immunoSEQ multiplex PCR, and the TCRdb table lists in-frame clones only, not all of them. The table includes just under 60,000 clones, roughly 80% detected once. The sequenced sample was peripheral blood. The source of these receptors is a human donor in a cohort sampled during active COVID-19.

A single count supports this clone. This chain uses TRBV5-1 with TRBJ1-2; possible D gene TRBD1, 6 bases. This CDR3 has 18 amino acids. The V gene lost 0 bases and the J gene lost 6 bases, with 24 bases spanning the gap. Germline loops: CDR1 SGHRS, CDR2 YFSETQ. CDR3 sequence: CASSLGNTGNLLRDGYTF. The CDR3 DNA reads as TGCGCCAGCAGCTTGGGGAATACAGGGAACTTACTTAGGGATGGCTACACCTTC.

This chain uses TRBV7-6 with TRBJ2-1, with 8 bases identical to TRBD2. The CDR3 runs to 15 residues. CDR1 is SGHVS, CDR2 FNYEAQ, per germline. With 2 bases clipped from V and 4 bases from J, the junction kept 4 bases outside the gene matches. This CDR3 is CASSLTSGVYNEQFF. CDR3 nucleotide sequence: TGTGCCAGCAGCTTAACTAGCGGAGTATACAATGAGCAGTTCTTC.

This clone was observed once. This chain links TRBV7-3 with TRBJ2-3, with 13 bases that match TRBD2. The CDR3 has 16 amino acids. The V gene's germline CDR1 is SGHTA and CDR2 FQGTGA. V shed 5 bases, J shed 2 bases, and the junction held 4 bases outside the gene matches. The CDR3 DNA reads TGTGCCAGCAGCCTCGGACTAGCGGGAGTCACAGATACGCAGTATTTT. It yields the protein CASSLGLAGVTDTQYF.

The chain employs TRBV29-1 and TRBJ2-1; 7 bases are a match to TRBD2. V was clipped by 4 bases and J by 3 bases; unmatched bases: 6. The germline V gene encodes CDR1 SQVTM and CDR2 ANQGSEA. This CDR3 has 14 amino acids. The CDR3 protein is CSVARLADYNEQFF. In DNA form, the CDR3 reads TGCAGCGTTGCTAGGCTAGCGGACTACAATGAGCAGTTCTTC.

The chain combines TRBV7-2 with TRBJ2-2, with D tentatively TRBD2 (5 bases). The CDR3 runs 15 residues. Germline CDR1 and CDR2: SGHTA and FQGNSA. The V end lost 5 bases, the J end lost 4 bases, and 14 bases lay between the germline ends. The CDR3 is CASSPRGPRTGELFF. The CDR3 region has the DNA TGTGCCAGCAGCCCCCGAGGGCCGCGCACCGGGGAGCTGTTTTTT.

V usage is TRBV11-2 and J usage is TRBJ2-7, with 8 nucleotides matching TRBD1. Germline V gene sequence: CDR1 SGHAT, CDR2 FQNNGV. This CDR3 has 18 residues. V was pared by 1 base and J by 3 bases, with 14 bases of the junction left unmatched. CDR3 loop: CASSLVGGTGTGSYEQYF. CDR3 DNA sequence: TGTGCCAGCAGCTTAGTAGGCGGGACCGGGACAGGAAGCTACGAGCAGTACTTC. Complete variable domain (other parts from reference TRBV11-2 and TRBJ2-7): EAGVAQSPRYKIIEKRQSVAFWCNPISGHATLYWYQQILGQGPKLLIQFQNNGVVDDSQLPKDRFSAERLKGVDSTLKIQPAKLEDSAVYLCASSLVGGTGTGSYEQYFGPGTRLTVT.

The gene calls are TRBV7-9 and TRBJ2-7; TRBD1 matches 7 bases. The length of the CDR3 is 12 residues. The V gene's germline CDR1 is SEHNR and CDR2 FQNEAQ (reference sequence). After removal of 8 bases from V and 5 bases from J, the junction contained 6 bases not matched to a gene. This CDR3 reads CASSETGDEQYF. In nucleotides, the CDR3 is TGTGCCAGCTCGGAAACAGGGGACGAGCAGTACTTC.

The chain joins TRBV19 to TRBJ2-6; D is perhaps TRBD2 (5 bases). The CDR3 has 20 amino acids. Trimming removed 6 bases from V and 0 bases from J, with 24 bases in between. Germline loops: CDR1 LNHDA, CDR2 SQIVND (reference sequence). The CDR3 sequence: CASSTLNSGDFLSGANVLTF. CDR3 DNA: TGTGCCAGTAGCACGCTAAATTCCGGGGATTTCCTCTCTGGGGCCAACGTCCTGACTTTC.

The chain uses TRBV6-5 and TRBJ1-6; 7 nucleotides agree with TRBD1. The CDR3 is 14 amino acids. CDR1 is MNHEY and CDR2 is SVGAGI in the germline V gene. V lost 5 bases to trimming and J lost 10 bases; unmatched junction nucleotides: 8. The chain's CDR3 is CASSPQGGESPLHF. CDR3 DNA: TGTGCCAGCAGTCCGCAGGGGGGAGAGTCACCCCTCCACTTT.

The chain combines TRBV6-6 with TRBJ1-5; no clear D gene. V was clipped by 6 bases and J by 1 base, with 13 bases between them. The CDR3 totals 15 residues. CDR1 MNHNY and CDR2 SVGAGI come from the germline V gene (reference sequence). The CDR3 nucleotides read TGTGCCAGCAGCCGCCTGGGCCAAAGCAATCAGCCCCAGCATTTT. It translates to CASSRLGQSNQPQHF.

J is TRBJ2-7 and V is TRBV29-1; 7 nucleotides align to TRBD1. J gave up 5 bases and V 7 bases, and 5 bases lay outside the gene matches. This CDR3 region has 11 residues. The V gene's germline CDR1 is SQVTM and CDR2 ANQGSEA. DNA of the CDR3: TGCAGCGGATCGCAGGGGGACGAGCAGTACTTC. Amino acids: CSGSQGDEQYF.

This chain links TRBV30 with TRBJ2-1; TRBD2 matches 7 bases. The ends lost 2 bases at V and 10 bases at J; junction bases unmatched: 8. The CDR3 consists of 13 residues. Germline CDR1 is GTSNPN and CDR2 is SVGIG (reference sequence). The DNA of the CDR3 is TGTGCCTGGAGTCCCCCGGGACTACGCGAGCAGTTCTTC. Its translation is CAWSPPGLREQFF.

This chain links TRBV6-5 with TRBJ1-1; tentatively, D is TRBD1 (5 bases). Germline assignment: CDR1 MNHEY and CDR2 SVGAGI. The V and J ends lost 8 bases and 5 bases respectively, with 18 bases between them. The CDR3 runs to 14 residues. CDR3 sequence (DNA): TGTGCCAGCGTCTCGGGGGGAACGGGGACTGAAGCTTTCTTT. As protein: CASVSGGTGTEAFF.

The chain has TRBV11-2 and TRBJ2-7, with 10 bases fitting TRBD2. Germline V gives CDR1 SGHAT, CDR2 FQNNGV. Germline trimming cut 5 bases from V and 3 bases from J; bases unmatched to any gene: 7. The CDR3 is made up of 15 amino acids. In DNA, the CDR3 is TGTGCCAGCAGCCCACGCCGACTAGCGGGCTACGAGCAGTACTTC. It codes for CASSPRRLAGYEQYF.

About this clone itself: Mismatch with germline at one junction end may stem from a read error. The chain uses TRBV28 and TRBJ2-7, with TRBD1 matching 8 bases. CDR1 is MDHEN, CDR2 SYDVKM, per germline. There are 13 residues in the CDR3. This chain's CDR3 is CASSYSGTGITHF. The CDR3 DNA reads TGTGCCAGCAGTTATTCCGGGACAGGCATCACGCACTTC.

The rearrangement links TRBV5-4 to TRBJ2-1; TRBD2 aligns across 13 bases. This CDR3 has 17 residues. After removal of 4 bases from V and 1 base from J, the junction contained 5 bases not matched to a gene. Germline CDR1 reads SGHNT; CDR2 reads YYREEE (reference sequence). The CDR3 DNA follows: TGTGCCAGCAGCCTGCGGACTAGCGGGAGTTCCTACAATGAGCAGTTCTTC. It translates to CASSLRTSGSSYNEQFF.

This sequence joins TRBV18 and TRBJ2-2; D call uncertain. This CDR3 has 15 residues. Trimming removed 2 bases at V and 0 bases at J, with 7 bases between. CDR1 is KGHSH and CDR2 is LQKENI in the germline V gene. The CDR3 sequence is CASSPVDSNTGELFF. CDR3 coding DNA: TGTGCCAGCTCACCAGTAGACTCGAACACCGGGGAGCTGTTTTTT.

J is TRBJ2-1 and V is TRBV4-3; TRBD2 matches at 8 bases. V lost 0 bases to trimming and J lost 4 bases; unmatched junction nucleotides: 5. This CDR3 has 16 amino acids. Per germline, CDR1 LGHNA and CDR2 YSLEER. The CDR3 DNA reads TGCGCCAGCAGCCAAGATGTGGCTAGCGGGTACAATGAGCAGTTCTTC. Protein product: CASSQDVASGYNEQFF.

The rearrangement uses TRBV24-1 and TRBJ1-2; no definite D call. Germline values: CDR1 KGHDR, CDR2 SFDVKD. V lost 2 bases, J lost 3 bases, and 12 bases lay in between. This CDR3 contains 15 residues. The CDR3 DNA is TGTGCCACCAGTGATTCGGGGAAGGCGGACTATGGCTACACCTTC. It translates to CATSDSGKADYGYTF.

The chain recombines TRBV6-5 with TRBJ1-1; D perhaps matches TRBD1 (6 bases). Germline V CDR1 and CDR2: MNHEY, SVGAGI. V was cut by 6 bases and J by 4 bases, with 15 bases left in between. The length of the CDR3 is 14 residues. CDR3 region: CASSGNRAITEAFF. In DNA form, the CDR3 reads TGTGCCAGCAGCGGAAACAGGGCCATCACTGAAGCTTTCTTT.

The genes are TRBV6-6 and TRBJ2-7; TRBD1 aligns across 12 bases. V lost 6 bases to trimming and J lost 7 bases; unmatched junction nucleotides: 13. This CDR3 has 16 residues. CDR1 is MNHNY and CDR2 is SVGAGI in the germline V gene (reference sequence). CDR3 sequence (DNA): TGTGCCAGCAGCCCCGCAGGGGACAGGGGGCTTGGTGAGCAGTACTTC. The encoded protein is CASSPAGDRGLGEQYF.

The CDR3 bases are TGCAGTGCTAGTTCAGGGGGACAGGCCTTTGGTGCACTGTTTTTT. This sequence encodes CSASSGGQAFGALFF. The V and J genes are TRBV20-1 and TRBJ1-4; 8 nucleotides align to TRBD1. Unmatched junction bases numbered 16, after V lost 3 bases and J lost 13 bases. CDR3 length: 15 residues. The V gene's germline CDR1 is DFQATT and CDR2 SNEGSKA (reference sequence).

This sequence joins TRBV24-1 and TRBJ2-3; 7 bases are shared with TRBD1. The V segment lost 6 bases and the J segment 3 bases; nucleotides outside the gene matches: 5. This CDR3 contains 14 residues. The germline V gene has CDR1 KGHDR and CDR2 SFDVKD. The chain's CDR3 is CATSNAGGTDTQYF. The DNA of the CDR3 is TGTGCCACCAGTAACGCAGGGGGAACAGATACGCAGTATTTT.

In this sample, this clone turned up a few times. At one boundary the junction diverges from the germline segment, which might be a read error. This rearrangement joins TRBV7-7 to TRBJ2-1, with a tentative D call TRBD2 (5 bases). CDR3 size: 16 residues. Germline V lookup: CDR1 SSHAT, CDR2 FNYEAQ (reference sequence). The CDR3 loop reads CASSFSAGGSYNEQFF. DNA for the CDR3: TGTGCTAGCAGCTTCTCGGCGGGCGGATCCTACAATGAGCAGTTCTTC.

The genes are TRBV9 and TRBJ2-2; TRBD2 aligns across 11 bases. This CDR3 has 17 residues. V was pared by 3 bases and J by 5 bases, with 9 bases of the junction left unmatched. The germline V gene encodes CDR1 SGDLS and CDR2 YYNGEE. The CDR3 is CASSEVAGGPRTGELFF. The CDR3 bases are TGTGCCAGCAGCGAGGTAGCGGGAGGGCCGCGGACCGGGGAGCTGTTTTTT.

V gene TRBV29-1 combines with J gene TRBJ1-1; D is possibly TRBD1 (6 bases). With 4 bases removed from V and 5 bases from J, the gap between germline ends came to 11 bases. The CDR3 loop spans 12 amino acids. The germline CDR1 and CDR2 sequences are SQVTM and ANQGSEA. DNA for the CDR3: TGCAGCGTTGGCAGGGGTGCTACTGAAGCTTTCTTT. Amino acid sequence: CSVGRGATEAFF. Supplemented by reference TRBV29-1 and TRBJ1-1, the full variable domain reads SAVISQKPSRDICQRGTSLTIQCQVDSQVTMMFWYRQQPGQSLTLIATANQGSEATYESGFVIDKFPISRPNLTFSTLTVSNMSPEDSSIYLCSVGRGATEAFFGQGTRLTVV.

CDR3 DNA: TGCAGCGCCAAAAACCCTGGGGAGGGGACCGGGGAGCTGTTTTTT. It translates to CSAKNPGEGTGELFF. The chain uses TRBV29-1 and TRBJ2-2; 7 nucleotides agree with TRBD2. The length of the CDR3 is 15 residues. V trimming: 7 bases; J trimming: 5 bases; junction bases outside the gene matches: 13. Germline values: CDR1 SQVTM, CDR2 ANQGSEA.

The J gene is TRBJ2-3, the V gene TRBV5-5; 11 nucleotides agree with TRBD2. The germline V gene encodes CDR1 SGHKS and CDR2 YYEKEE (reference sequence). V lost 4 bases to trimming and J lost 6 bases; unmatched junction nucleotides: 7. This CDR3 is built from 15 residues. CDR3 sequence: CASSVLAGEYDTQYF. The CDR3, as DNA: TGTGCCAGCAGCGTACTAGCGGGAGAATATGATACGCAGTATTTT.